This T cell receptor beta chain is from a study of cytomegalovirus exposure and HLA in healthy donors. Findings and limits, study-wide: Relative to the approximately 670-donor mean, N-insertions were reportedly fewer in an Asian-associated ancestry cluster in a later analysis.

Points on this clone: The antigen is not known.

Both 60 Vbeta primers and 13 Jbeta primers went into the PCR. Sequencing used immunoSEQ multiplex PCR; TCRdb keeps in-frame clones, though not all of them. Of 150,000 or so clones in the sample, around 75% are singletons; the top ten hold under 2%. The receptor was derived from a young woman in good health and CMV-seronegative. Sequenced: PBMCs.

The chain's CDR3 is CASSYGLALKYF. DNA of the CDR3: TGTGCCAGCAGCTACGGACTAGCCCTAAAATATTTT. The gene calls are TRBV7-2 and TRBJ2-3; 8 bases are shared with TRBD2. Germline V CDR1 and CDR2: SGHTA, FQGNSA. Losses at the gene ends were 4 bases for V and 15 bases for J; bases not matched to a gene: 9. This CDR3 contains 12 residues. The variable domain in full, completed from reference TRBV7-2 and TRBJ2-3, reads GAGVSQSPSNKVTEKGKDVELRCDPISGHTALYWYRQSLGQGLEFLIYFQGNSAPDKSGLPSDRFSAERTGGSVSTLTIQRTQQEDSAVYLCASSYGLALKYFGPGTRLTVL.